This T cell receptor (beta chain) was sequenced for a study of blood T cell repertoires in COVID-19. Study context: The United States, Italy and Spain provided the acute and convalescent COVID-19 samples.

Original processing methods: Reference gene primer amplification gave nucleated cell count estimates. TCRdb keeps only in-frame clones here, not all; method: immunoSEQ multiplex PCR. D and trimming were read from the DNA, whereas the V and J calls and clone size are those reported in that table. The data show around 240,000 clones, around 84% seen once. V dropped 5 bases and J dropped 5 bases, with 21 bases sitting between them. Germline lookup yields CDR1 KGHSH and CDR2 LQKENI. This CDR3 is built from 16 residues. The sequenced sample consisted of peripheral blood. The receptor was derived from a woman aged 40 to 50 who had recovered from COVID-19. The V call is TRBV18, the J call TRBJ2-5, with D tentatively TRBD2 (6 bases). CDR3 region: CASSASPTPSGETQYF. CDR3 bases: TGTGCCAGCTCAGCCTCACCCACCCCAAGCGGGGAGACCCAGTACTTC.